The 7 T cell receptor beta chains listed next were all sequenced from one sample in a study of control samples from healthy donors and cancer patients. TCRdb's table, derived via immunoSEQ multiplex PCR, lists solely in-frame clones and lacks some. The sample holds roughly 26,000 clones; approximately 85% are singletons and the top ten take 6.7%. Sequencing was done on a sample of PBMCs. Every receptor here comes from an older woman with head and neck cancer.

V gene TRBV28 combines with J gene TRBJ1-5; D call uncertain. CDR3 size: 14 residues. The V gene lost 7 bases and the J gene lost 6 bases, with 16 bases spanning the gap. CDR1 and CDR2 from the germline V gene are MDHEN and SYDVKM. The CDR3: CASNPGGIGQPQHF. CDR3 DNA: TGTGCCAGCAACCCGGGCGGGATCGGTCAGCCCCAGCATTTT.

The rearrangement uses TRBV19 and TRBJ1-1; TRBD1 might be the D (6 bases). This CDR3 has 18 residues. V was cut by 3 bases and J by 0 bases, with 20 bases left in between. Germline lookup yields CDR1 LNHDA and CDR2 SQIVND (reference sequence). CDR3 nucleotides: TGTGCCAGTAGTATCCCCGCTTTCAAGACAGGACTGAACACTGAAGCTTTCTTT. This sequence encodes CASSIPAFKTGLNTEAFF.

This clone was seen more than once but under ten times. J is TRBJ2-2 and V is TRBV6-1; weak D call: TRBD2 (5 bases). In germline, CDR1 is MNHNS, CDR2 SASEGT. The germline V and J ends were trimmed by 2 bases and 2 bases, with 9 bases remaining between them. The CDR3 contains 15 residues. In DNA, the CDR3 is TGTGCCAGCAGTGAAACAGCGGTCAACACCGGGGAGCTGTTTTTT. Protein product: CASSETAVNTGELFF.

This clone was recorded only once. The CDR3 reads CASSPGQGNLNTEAFF. The CDR3 nucleotides are TGTGCCAGCAGCCCCGGACAGGGGAACTTGAACACTGAAGCTTTCTTT. The V gene is TRBV7-9, the J gene TRBJ1-1; TRBD1 matches at 9 bases. The germline gives CDR1 SEHNR, CDR2 FQNEAQ (reference sequence). The CDR3 consists of 16 residues. With 5 bases clipped from V and 0 bases from J, the junction kept 7 bases outside the gene matches.

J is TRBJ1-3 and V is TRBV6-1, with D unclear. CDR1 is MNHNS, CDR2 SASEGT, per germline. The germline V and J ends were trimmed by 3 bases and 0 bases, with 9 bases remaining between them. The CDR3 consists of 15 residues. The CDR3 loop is CASSDPTASGNTIYF. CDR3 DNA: TGTGCCAGCAGTGACCCAACGGCCTCTGGAAACACCATATATTTT.

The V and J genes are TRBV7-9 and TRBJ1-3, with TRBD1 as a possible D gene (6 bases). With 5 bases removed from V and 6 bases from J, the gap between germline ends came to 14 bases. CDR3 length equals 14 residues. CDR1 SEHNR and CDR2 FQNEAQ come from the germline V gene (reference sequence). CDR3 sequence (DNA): TGTGCCAGCAGCCGAACAGGGATTGAAAACACCATATATTTT. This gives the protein CASSRTGIENTIYF.

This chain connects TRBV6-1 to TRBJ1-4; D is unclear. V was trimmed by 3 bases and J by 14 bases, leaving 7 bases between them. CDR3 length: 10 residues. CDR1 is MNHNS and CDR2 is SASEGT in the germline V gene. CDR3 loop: CASSEANLFF. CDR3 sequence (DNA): TGTGCCAGCAGTGAGGCCAACCTGTTTTTT.